The 30 T cell receptor beta chains below come from one sample, sequenced in a study of T cell changes during pregnancy in multiple sclerosis. Generated by immunoSEQ multiplex PCR, the TCRdb table keeps only in-frame clones and is missing some. This sample yields over 35,000 clones, of which around nine tenths are seen a single time; about 0.45% belongs to the top ten. Specimen: CD4+ T cells from peripheral blood mononuclear cells, collected in the third trimester of pregnancy. The receptors here all came from a female donor with multiple sclerosis, enrolled in a pregnancy study.

This clone was observed once. The rearrangement uses TRBV5-1 and TRBJ2-1, with 11 bases fitting TRBD2. With V trimmed by 5 bases and J by 1 base, 5 bases remained unmatched. Germline V gene sequence: CDR1 SGHRS, CDR2 YFSETQ. The CDR3 contains 16 residues. CDR3: CASRASGRSSYNEQFF. In DNA, the CDR3 is TGCGCCAGCAGGGCTAGCGGGAGGAGTTCCTACAATGAGCAGTTCTTC.

Here the CDR3 DNA reads TGTGCCAGTAGTATAAGGAGGGGTCTTAATGAAAAACTGTTTTTT. Residues: CASSIRRGLNEKLFF. The V gene is TRBV19, the J gene TRBJ1-4, with D perhaps matching TRBD1 (5 bases). V lost 2 bases, J lost 4 bases, and 11 bases lay in between. CDR3 size: 15 residues. Germline CDR1 and CDR2: LNHDA and SQIVND (reference sequence).

The chain recombines TRBV7-2 with TRBJ2-5; a possible D gene is TRBD1 (6 bases). CDR1 SGHTA and CDR2 FQGNSA come from the germline V gene. This CDR3 comprises 14 residues. V lost 3 bases and J lost 3, with 11 bases in between. DNA of the CDR3: TGTGCCAGCAGCTTCCCCAACAGGGAAGAGACCCAGTACTTC. Translation gives CASSFPNREETQYF.

The rearrangement joins TRBV4-1 to TRBJ2-7, with D possibly being TRBD2 (5 bases). The CDR3 totals 13 residues. Germline V gene sequence: CDR1 MGHRA, CDR2 YSYEKL. V was shortened by 2 bases and J by 3 bases, with 8 bases between the two germline ends. CDR3 region: CASSQPRDYEQYF. CDR3 in DNA: TGCGCCAGCAGCCAACCTCGGGACTACGAGCAGTACTTC.

The V gene is TRBV11-3, the J gene TRBJ2-1; 8 positions agree with TRBD2. The germline V gene encodes CDR1 SGHNT and CDR2 YENEEA. Trimming cost V 3 bases and J 5 bases; bases outside gene matches: 3. The CDR3 spans 14 residues. CDR3 coding DNA: TGTGCCAGCAGCTTGGGACTAGATGACAATGAGCAGTTCTTC. It codes for CASSLGLDDNEQFF.

The chain recombines TRBV7-9 with TRBJ2-5, with TRBD2 matching 7 bases. CDR1 is SEHNR and CDR2 is FQNEAQ in the germline V gene (reference sequence). The V and J ends lost 5 bases and 2 bases, in that order; junction bases with no gene match: 2. The CDR3 totals 13 residues. CDR3 residues: CASSPLAQETQYF. CDR3 sequence (DNA): TGTGCCAGCAGCCCACTAGCGCAAGAGACCCAGTACTTC.

The chain has TRBV7-3 and TRBJ2-1, with 10 nucleotides matching TRBD2. This CDR3 contains 16 residues. Germline CDR1 is SGHTA and CDR2 is FQGTGA. V dropped 5 bases and J dropped 4; count of bases not matched to a gene: 8. CDR3 in DNA: TGTGCCAGCAGCGGGAGGACTAGCGGACCTTACAATGAGCAGTTCTTC. The encoded protein is CASSGRTSGPYNEQFF.

This clone has just one count. This rearrangement joins TRBV27 to TRBJ1-5; D call uncertain. The CDR3 length is 13 residues. Trimming cost V 2 bases and J 6 bases, with 8 bases left between them. The V gene's germline CDR1 is MNHEY and CDR2 SMNVEV (reference sequence). The CDR3 region has the DNA TGTGCCAGCAGTTTACGGTCTTCTCAGCCCCAGCATTTT. It specifies CASSLRSSQPQHF.

J is TRBJ2-5 and V is TRBV7-9; 7 nucleotides match TRBD2. The CDR3 runs 15 residues. With V trimmed by 1 base and J by 5 bases, 7 bases remained unmatched. CDR1 SEHNR and CDR2 FQNEAQ come from the germline V gene (reference sequence). The CDR3 reads CASSLGLAAVETQYF. CDR3 DNA: TGTGCCAGCAGCTTAGGGCTAGCGGCCGTGGAGACCCAGTACTTC.

The genes are TRBV11-2 and TRBJ1-2; 7 nucleotides line up with TRBD1. CDR1 is SGHAT, CDR2 FQNNGV, per germline. The CDR3 extends over 16 amino acids. J lost 4 bases, V lost 5 bases, and 13 bases had no gene match. CDR3: CASSGHGGGPSYGYTF. DNA for the CDR3: TGTGCCAGCAGCGGCCATGGAGGGGGCCCTTCCTATGGCTACACCTTC.

V and J are TRBV6-1 and TRBJ1-3; TRBD1 is a possible D gene (6 bases). V was cut by 5 bases and J by 3 bases, with 11 bases left in between. Germline V gene lookup returns CDR1 MNHNS and CDR2 SASEGT. This CDR3 region has 14 residues. The CDR3 nucleotides read TGTGCCAGCAGTAGGGGGAGTTTTGGAAACACCATATATTTT. Protein: CASSRGSFGNTIYF.

This chain uses TRBV7-9 with TRBJ1-1, with a weak D call TRBD1 (6 bases). Germline-derived CDR1 and CDR2 are SEHNR and FQNEAQ (reference sequence). This CDR3 has 12 residues. The V and J ends lost 5 bases and 8 bases respectively, with 12 bases between them. The CDR3 protein is CASSRRTDEAFF. The CDR3 nucleotides are TGTGCCAGCAGCAGGCGGACAGACGAAGCTTTCTTT.

The gene calls are TRBV5-8 and TRBJ2-5, with D unresolved. Germline CDR1 is SGHTS and CDR2 is YDEGEE. The germline V and J ends were trimmed by 2 bases and 2 bases, with 7 bases remaining between them. The CDR3 covers 13 residues. CDR3 amino acids: CASSFGQQETQYF. The DNA of the CDR3 is TGTGCCAGCAGCTTCGGTCAACAAGAGACCCAGTACTTC.

This CDR3 is CASSLGLAGGGQETQYF. CDR3 DNA sequence: TGTGCCAGCAGCTTAGGACTAGCGGGAGGTGGGCAAGAGACCCAGTACTTC. This sequence joins TRBV7-9 and TRBJ2-5; 13 positions agree with TRBD2. After removal of 1 base from V and 2 bases from J, the junction contained 4 bases not matched to a gene. This CDR3 is built from 17 residues. Per germline, CDR1 SEHNR and CDR2 FQNEAQ (reference sequence).

This clone was seen more than once but under ten times. The chain is built from TRBV27 and TRBJ1-1, with D perhaps TRBD1 (6 bases). Trimming took off 5 bases at V and 1 base at J, with 11 bases between the two ends. CDR1 and CDR2 (germline): MNHEY, SMNVEV (reference sequence). This CDR3 comprises 14 residues. CDR3 in amino acids: CASSPGQRNTEAFF. CDR3 DNA sequence: TGTGCCAGCAGTCCAGGACAGAGGAACACTGAAGCTTTCTTT.

This sequence joins TRBV15 and TRBJ2-5; possible D gene TRBD2, 7 bases. V gave up 0 bases and J gave up 4 bases, with 18 bases separating them. The CDR3 extends over 17 amino acids. Germline assignment: CDR1 LNHNV and CDR2 YYDKDF (reference sequence). CDR3 sequence: CATSRDNRGARGETQYF. CDR3 in DNA: TGTGCCACCAGCAGAGATAATCGGGGGGCTCGGGGAGAGACCCAGTACTTC.

This clone was seen once. This sequence joins TRBV5-1 and TRBJ2-5; 9 bases line up with TRBD1. The germline CDR1 and CDR2 sequences are SGHRS and YFSETQ. Trimming removed 2 bases from V and 5 bases from J; junction bases left unmatched: 7. This CDR3 is built from 15 residues. Here the CDR3 DNA reads TGCGCCAGCAGCTTCAACAGGGGGCGCGAGGAGACCCAGTACTTC. Residues: CASSFNRGREETQYF.

The gene calls are TRBV2 and TRBJ2-3; possible D gene TRBD1, 5 bases. V lost 4 bases and J lost 3, with 20 bases in between. CDR3 size: 17 residues. Germline values: CDR1 SNHLY, CDR2 FYNNEI. CDR3 coding DNA: TGTGCCAGCAGTGCCATTCGTAGGGCAGGGAAAACAGATACGCAGTATTTT. Protein: CASSAIRRAGKTDTQYF.

This chain links TRBV6-1 with TRBJ2-7; TRBD2 matches 11 bases. Germline CDR1 is MNHNS and CDR2 is SASEGT. The CDR3 spans 15 residues. Unmatched junction bases numbered 10, after V lost 9 bases and J lost 3 bases. The CDR3: CASLTSGSGGYEQYF. For the CDR3, the DNA is TGTGCCAGTTTAACTAGCGGGAGTGGTGGCTACGAGCAGTACTTC.

The rearrangement uses TRBV19 and TRBJ2-1; TRBD1 matches at 9 bases. The J segment lost 6 bases and the V segment lost 2 bases, leaving 11 bases of the junction unmatched. This CDR3 is 17 amino acids long. CDR1 is LNHDA and CDR2 is SQIVND in the germline V gene (reference sequence). The CDR3 sequence is CASSIFQGQGSFNEQFF. DNA of the CDR3: TGTGCCAGTAGTATATTTCAGGGACAGGGTTCTTTCAATGAGCAGTTCTTC.

The rearrangement joins TRBV29-1 to TRBJ2-5; D may be TRBD2 (6 bases). CDR3 length: 13 residues. Trimming shortened V by 5 bases and J by 1 base, and 11 bases separated the two germline ends. Germline V lookup: CDR1 SQVTM, CDR2 ANQGSEA. The CDR3 coding sequence is TGCAGCGTTCGGACGGGACTCCAAGAGACCCAGTACTTC. It translates to CSVRTGLQETQYF.

The gene calls are TRBV10-2 and TRBJ2-3, with TRBD2 as a possible D gene (5 bases). The V gene's germline CDR1 is WSHSY and CDR2 SAAADI. This CDR3 has 13 amino acids. V lost 6 bases and J lost 1, with 8 bases in between. CDR3 residues: CASRRDRTDTQYF. CDR3 coding DNA: TGCGCCAGCAGGAGGGATCGCACAGATACGCAGTATTTT.

This clone was seen just once. This chain uses TRBV18 with TRBJ1-5; maybe TRBD1 (6 bases). CDR1 is KGHSH and CDR2 is LQKENI in the germline V gene. CDR3 length: 15 residues. The V end was cut by 1 base, the J end by 6 bases, with 13 bases between. The CDR3 reads CASSPLGQGIQPQHF. The CDR3 region has the DNA TGTGCCAGCTCACCACTGGGGCAGGGGATTCAGCCCCAGCATTTT.

V usage is TRBV11-2 and J usage is TRBJ2-7; D might be TRBD1 (5 bases). CDR3 size: 13 residues. Trimming left V 4 bases short and J 1 base short, with 8 bases between. Germline V gene lookup returns CDR1 SGHAT and CDR2 FQNNGV. This CDR3 is CASSSTESYEQYF. The CDR3, as DNA: TGTGCCAGCAGCTCGACAGAATCCTACGAGCAGTACTTC. The entire variable domain, with the rest obtained from reference TRBV11-2 and TRBJ2-7, is as follows: EAGVAQSPRYKIIEKRQSVAFWCNPISGHATLYWYQQILGQGPKLLIQFQNNGVVDDSQLPKDRFSAERLKGVDSTLKIQPAKLEDSAVYLCASSSTESYEQYFGPGTRLTVT.

The J gene is TRBJ2-1, the V gene TRBV5-1; 9 bases align to TRBD2. The CDR3 sequence is 15 residues long. CDR1 and CDR2 (germline): SGHRS, YFSETQ. J gave up 6 bases and V 6 bases, and 10 bases lay outside the gene matches. The CDR3 here is CASTGTSLTSNEQFF. The CDR3 coding sequence is TGCGCCAGCACCGGGACTAGCCTGACTTCCAATGAGCAGTTCTTC.

V and J are TRBV6-1 and TRBJ2-2; a possible D gene is TRBD2 (7 bases). Per the germline V gene, CDR1 is MNHNS and CDR2 is SASEGT. This CDR3 is 14 amino acids long. V lost 8 bases and J 5 bases, leaving 15 bases between the germline ends. As DNA, the CDR3 is TGTGCCAGCTGGGGGCTAGCGGAAACCGGGGAGCTGTTTTTT. Translating it yields CASWGLAETGELFF.

This clone was observed once. The chain uses TRBV25-1 and TRBJ2-3; weak D call: TRBD2 (7 bases). V shed 10 bases and J shed 5 bases, with 22 bases lying between them. CDR1 MGHDK and CDR2 SYGVNS come from the germline V gene. The CDR3 contains 15 residues. DNA for the CDR3: TGTGCCACCAGCAAAGCGGGGATCAGGGGAGATACGCAGTATTTT. Its translation: CATSKAGIRGDTQYF.

The genes are TRBV7-2 and TRBJ2-5; 9 positions match TRBD2. This CDR3 is 15 amino acids long. Germline trimming cut 5 bases from V and 3 bases from J; bases unmatched to any gene: 7. Per the germline V gene, CDR1 is SGHTA and CDR2 is FQGNSA. The CDR3 nucleotides are TGTGCCAGCAGCAGACAAGCGGGAGGAGAAGAGACCCAGTACTTC. It specifies CASSRQAGGEETQYF.

The genes are TRBV30 and TRBJ1-2; a possible D gene is TRBD1 (5 bases). Germline-derived CDR1 and CDR2 are GTSNPN and SVGIG (reference sequence). This CDR3 comprises 13 residues. V shed 3 bases and J shed 2 bases, with 10 bases lying between them. CDR3 coding DNA: TGTGCCTGGAGGACAGCGACCAACTATGGCTACACCTTC. This gives the protein CAWRTATNYGYTF.

The chain uses TRBV29-1 and TRBJ2-7; possible D gene TRBD2, 6 bases. CDR3 length: 16 amino acids. Looked up from germline, CDR1 is SQVTM and CDR2 is ANQGSEA. V was clipped by 4 bases and J by 0 bases, with 19 bases between them. The DNA for the CDR3 is TGCAGCGTTGCCTCCGCGGCAATCGGGGGCTCCTACGAGCAGTACTTC. This encodes CSVASAAIGGSYEQYF.